This T cell receptor (beta chain) emerged from a study of shared clonotypes between healthy human individuals (dated by TCRdb to the early 2020s). Some background on the complete study: Three men and a couple of women, aged 18 to 49 years, made up the cohort. To estimate repertoire size and how much clonotypes are shared between individuals, the study performed deep sequencing of blood TCR repertoires from about five healthy adults. To increase sequencing depth and limit assay-specific biases, TCR repertoire library preparation and sequencing were carried out by different laboratories using diverse techniques. Each donor's leukapheresis produced roughly between roughly 0.94 and 9.5 billion PBMCs. For each donor, CD4 naive and CD4 memory were each run on three plates, CD8 naive on two plates, and CD8 memory on one plate.

From the cysteine through the phenylalanine, the CDR3 covers 13 amino acids. Only CDR3 DNA remains: 39 bases, in frame from the first base. Sequences MNHNS (CDR1) and SASEGT (CDR2) are obtained from the germline V gene. Cut back by 1 base and 10 bases, the V and J ends lie 11 bases apart. About this clone itself: The antigen this receptor binds is unknown. No much larger clonotype is one base removed from it; base qualities were not supplied.

TCR CDR3 regions were amplified from genomic DNA by multiplex PCR using the deep immunoSEQ assay. For each cell subset, the extracted genomic DNA was distributed evenly across all wells of several immunoSEQ 96-well plates, and each plate served as one replicate. For sorted subsets, 150 to 250 ng genomic DNA, equal to some 28,000 T cell genomes, was loaded into each replicate PCR. Purified libraries were quantified with a Qubit 3.0 fluorometer, sized on a Bioanalyzer 2100, and re-quantified with the KAPA Library Quantification kit. Each immunoSEQ 96-well plate was sequenced on its own single-read 150-cycle Illumina NextSeq 550 flow cell. Under the source paper's analysis protocol: Because the immunoSEQ output included only junctional sequences and no quality scores, the filtering could not be the same as the filtering used for full-length reads. To assign V/J genes and CDR3, sequences were annotated using PyIR, a Python wrapper for IgBLAST v1.9, with IMGT germline references. Any read was removed if the V/J assignment was weak (E-value above 1e-6), the CDR3 was missing, or the read contained stop codons, out-of-frame junctions, or ambiguous translated residues. V3J clonotypes were defined by identical inferred V gene, J gene, and CDR3 amino acid sequence. To compute the percentage overlap between repertoires, the number of shared unique clonotypes was divided by the size of the smaller repertoire. RTK rarefaction, the Chao1 estimator, and Recon v2.1 estimates of unobserved clonotypes were used to assess repertoire richness. Generation probabilities were computed with OLGA for all TCRbeta clonotypes obtained by the gDNA method from a few donors. Sourced from immuneACCESS, this table was stored by TCRdb with only in-frame sequences that have V and J called. A share of the clones is absent; for the studies checked, an unresolved V gene accounts for under half, and the remainder has no known explanation. That table furnishes V, J and clone size, whereas the DNA furnished D and trimming. This sample holds under 2,500,000 clones; almost 96% were observed only once. Of the sample, 0.13% is held by the ten largest clones.

Donors were healthy HIV-negative adults with no recently reported acute infections or vaccinations. Every donor was a Caucasian adult living in Nashville, Tennessee, USA. Magnetic negative selection was used to enrich CD4+ T cells, after which naive cells were positively selected on CD45RA and the negative fraction became the memory subset. Blood was collected by leukapheresis, and PBMCs were isolated by Ficoll-Histopaque density gradient centrifugation and then cryopreserved in liquid nitrogen vapor phase. Analytical flow cytometry was used to check the purity and quantity of each magnetically sorted T cell population. Each sorted fraction had its genomic DNA isolated and then quantified by UV absorbance on a Nanodrop 2000c. Broader findings and caveats from the paper: Rarefaction of sorted-subset datasets indicated incomplete sequencing despite the large sequencing depth. Sampling was restricted to blood, and TCR repertoires in tissues likely differ from the TCR repertoires found in blood. Higher generation probabilities were observed for clonotypes shared by all four sorted-subset donors than for non-shared clonotypes. Because the study included only a small number of donors, the genetic and exposure-history diversity represented was limited. About 5% of naive CD4, 3.5% of naive CD8, 2% to 2.5% of memory CD4, and less than 0.45% of memory CD8 clonotypes were shared across several donors. Larger estimated clonotype richness was generally found for naive subsets than for memory subsets. Pairwise subsampling led to the expectation that sequencing depth would affect the degree of clonotype sharing among donors.

This clonotype originated in a man between 18 and 35 years old in good health. The sequenced sample consisted of naive CD4+ T cells sorted from blood. The cell subset or site label here, explained by the study, means: CD45RA+ positively selected. The chain employs TRBV6-1 and TRBJ2-1, with the D segment identity uncertain. At the DNA level, the sequence is TGTGCCAGCAGTGAAGTTGGTAGTCGGGAGCAGTTCTTC. This is translated as CASSEVGSREQFF.